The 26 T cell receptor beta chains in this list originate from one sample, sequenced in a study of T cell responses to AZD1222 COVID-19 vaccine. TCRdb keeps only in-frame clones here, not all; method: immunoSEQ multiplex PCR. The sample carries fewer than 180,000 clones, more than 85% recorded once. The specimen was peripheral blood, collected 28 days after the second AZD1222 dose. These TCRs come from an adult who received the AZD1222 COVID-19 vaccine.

The CDR3 bases are TGTGCCAGCAGCTTGGCGGGTTCCTACGAGCAGTACTTC. It translates to CASSLAGSYEQYF. The genes are TRBV5-4 and TRBJ2-7; D gene ambiguous. CDR1 is SGHNT, CDR2 YYREEE, per germline (reference sequence). The CDR3 spans 13 residues. V was trimmed by 0 bases and J by 1 base, leaving 5 bases between them. Based on the CDR3 plus reference TRBV5-4 and TRBJ2-7, the full variable domain is ETGVTQSPTHLIKTRGQQVTLRCSSQSGHNTVSWYQQALGQGPQFIFQYYREEENGRGNFPPRFSGLQFPNYSSELNVNALELDDSALYLCASSLAGSYEQYFGPGTRLTVT.

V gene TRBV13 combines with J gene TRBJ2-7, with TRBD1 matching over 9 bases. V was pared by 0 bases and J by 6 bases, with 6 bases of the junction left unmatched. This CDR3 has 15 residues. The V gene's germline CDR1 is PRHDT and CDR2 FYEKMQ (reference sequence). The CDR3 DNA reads TGTGCCAGCAGCTTAGGCACAGGGGGCGTAGCCGAGCAGTACTTC. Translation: CASSLGTGGVAEQYF.

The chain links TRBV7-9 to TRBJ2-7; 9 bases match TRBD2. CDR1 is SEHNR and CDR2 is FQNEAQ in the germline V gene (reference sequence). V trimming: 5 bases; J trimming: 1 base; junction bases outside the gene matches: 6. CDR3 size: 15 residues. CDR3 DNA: TGTGCCAGCAGCGGCCTTAGCGGGAGATCCTACGAGCAGTACTTC. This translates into CASSGLSGRSYEQYF. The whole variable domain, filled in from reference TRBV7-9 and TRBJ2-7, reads DTGVSQNPRHKITKRGQNVTFRCDPISEHNRLYWYRQTLGQGPEFLTYFQNEAQLEKSRLLSDRFSAERPKGSFSTLEIQRTEQGDSAMYLCASSGLSGRSYEQYFGPGTRLTVT.

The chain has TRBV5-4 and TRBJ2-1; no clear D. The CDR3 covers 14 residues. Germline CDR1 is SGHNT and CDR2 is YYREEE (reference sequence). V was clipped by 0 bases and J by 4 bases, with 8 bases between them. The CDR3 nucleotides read TGTGCCAGCAGCTTGGCTAGTAATTACAATGAGCAGTTCTTC. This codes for CASSLASNYNEQFF.

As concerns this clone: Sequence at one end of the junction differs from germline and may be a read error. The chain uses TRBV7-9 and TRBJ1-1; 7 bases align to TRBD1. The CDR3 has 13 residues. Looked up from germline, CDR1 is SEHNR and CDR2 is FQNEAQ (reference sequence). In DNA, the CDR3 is TGTGCCAGCAGCGACAGGGCGAACACTGGAGCTTTCTTT. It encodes CASSDRANTGAFF.

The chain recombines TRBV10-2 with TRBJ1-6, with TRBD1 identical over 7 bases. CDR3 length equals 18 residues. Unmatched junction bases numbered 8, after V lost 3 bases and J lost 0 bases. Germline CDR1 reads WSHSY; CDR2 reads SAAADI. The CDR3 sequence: CASSDGAGGSSYNSPLHF. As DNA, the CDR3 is TGCGCCAGCAGTGATGGGGCAGGGGGATCCTCCTATAATTCACCCCTCCACTTT.

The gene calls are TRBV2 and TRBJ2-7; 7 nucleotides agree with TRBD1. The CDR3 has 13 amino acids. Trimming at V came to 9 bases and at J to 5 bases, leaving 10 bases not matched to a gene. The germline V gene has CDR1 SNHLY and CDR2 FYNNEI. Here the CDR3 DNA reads TGTGCCAGTTCCGGGACAGCCCCCGACGAGCAGTACTTC. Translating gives CASSGTAPDEQYF. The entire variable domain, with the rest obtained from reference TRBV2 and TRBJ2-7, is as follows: EPEVTQTPSHQVTQMGQEVILRCVPISNHLYFYWYRQILGQKVEFLVSFYNNEISEKSEIFDDQFSVERPDGSNFTLKIRSTKLEDSAMYFCASSGTAPDEQYFGPGTRLTVT.

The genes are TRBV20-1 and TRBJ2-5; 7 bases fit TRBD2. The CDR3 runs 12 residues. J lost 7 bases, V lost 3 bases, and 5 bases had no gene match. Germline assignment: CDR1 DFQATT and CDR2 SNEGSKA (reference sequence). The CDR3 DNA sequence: TGCAGTGCTAGTCGGGACTACGGGACCCAGTACTTC. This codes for CSASRDYGTQYF.

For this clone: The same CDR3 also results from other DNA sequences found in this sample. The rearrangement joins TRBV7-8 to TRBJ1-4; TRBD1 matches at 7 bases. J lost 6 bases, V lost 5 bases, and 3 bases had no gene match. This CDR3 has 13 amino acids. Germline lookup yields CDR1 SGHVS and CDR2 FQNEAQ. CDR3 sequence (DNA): TGTGCCAGCAGCCGCGGGACAGATGAAAAACTGTTTTTT. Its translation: CASSRGTDEKLFF.

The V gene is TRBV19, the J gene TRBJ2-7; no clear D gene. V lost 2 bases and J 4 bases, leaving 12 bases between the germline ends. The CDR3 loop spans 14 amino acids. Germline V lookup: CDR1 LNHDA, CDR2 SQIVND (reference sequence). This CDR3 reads CASSITAPSYEQYF. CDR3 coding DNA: TGTGCCAGTAGTATAACGGCGCCAAGTTACGAGCAGTACTTC.

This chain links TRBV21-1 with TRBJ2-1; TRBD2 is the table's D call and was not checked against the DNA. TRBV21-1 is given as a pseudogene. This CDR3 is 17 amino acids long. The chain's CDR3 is CASTQTSGRPPMNEQFF. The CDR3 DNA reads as TGTGCCAGCACCCAGACTAGCGGGAGGCCTCCTATGAATGAGCAGTTCTTC.

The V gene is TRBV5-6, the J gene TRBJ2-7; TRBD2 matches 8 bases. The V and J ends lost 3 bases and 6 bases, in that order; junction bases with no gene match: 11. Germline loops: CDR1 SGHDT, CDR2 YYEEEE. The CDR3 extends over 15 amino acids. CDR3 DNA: TGTGCCAGCAGCTCACTCGGGACTAGTCCTCCCGAGCAGTACTTC. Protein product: CASSSLGTSPPEQYF.

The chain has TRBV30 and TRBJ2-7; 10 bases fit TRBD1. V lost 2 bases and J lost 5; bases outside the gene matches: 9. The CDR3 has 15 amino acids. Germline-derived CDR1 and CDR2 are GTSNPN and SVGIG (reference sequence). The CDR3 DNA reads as TGTGCCTGGAGTCTCCGTAGGGACAGGGGCCACGAGCAGTACTTC. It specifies CAWSLRRDRGHEQYF. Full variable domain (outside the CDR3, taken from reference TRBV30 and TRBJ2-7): SQTIHQWPATLVQPVGSPLSLECTVEGTSNPNLYWYRQAAGRGLQLLFYSVGIGQISSEVPQNLSASRPQDRQFILSSKKLLLSDSGFYLCAWSLRRDRGHEQYFGPGTRLTVT.

DNA for the CDR3: TGCGCCAGCAGCCAAGACCGGACCGAGGACGAGAACGAGCAGTACTTC. This translates into CASSQDRTEDENEQYF. The rearrangement uses TRBV4-1 and TRBJ2-7; the D is unclear. The CDR3 is 16 amino acids. V dropped 0 bases and J dropped 5 bases, with 17 bases sitting between them. Per the germline V gene, CDR1 is MGHRA and CDR2 is YSYEKL.

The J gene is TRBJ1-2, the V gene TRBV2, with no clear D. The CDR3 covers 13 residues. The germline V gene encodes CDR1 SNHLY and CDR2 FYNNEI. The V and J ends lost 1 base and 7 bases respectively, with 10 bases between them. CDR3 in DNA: TGTGCCAGCAGTGAAGGGCCGGCGGGTGGCTACACCTTC. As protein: CASSEGPAGGYTF.

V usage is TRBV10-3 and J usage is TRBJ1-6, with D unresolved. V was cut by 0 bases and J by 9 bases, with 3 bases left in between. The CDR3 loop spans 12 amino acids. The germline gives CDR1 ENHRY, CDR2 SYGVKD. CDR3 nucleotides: TGTGCCATCAGTGAGTCGGGTTCACCCCTCCACTTT. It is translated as CAISESGSPLHF.

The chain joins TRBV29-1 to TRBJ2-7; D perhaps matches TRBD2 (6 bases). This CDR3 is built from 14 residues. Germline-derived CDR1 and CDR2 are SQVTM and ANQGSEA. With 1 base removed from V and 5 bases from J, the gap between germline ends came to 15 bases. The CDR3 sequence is CSVEGGEEVHEQYF. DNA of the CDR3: TGCAGCGTTGAAGGTGGGGAGGAAGTCCACGAGCAGTACTTC.

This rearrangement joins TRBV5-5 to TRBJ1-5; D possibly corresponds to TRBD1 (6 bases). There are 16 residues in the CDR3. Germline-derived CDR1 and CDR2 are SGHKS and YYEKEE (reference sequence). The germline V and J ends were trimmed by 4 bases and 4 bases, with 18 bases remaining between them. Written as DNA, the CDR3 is TGTGCCAGCAGCCCCGACAGGATTATACGAAATCAGCCCCAGCATTTT. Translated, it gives CASSPDRIIRNQPQHF.

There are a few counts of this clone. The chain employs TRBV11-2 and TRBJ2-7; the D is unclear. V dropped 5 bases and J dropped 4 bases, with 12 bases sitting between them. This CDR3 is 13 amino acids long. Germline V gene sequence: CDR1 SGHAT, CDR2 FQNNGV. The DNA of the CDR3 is TGTGCCAGCAGCCCAACCCCACCTTACGAGCAGTACTTC. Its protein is CASSPTPPYEQYF.

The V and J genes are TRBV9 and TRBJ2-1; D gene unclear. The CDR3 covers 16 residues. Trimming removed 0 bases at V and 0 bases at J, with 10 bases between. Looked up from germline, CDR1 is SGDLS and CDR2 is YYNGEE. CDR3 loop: CASSVGAGFSYNEQFF. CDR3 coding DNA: TGTGCCAGCAGCGTAGGCGCAGGCTTCTCCTACAATGAGCAGTTCTTC.

Written as DNA, the CDR3 is TGCAGCGTTGAAGACCCCCAGGCTTTTGAAGCTTTCTTT. It encodes CSVEDPQAFEAFF. This sequence joins TRBV29-1 and TRBJ1-1; no reliable D call. This CDR3 has 13 residues. Germline V gene sequence: CDR1 SQVTM, CDR2 ANQGSEA. V was trimmed by 0 bases and J by 7 bases, leaving 12 bases between them.

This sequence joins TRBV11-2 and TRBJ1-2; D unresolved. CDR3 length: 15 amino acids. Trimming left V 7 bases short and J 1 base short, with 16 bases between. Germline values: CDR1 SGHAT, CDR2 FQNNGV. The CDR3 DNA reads TGTGCCAGCACTTCCCCCTCGCGTGATAACTATGGCTACACCTTC. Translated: CASTSPSRDNYGYTF.

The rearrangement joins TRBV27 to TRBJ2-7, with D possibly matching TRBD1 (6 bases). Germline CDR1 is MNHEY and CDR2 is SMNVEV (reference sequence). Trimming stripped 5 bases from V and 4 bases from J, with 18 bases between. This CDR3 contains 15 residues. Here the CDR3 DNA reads TGTGCCAGCAGTCCCCTCGACAGGTCCCTGTACGAGCAGTACTTC. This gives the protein CASSPLDRSLYEQYF.

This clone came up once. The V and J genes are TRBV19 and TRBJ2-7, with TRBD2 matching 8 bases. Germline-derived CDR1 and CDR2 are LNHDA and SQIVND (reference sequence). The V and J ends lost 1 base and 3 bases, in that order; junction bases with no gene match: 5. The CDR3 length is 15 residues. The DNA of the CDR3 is TGTGCCAGTAGTATAGTCCCAGCGGGAGACTACGAGCAGTACTTC. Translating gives CASSIVPAGDYEQYF.

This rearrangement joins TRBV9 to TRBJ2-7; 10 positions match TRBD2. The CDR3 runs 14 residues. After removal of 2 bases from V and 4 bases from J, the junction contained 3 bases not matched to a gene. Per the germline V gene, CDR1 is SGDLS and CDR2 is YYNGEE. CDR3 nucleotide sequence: TGTGCCAGCAGCGTTGCTAGCGGGAGTTACGAGCAGTACTTC. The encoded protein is CASSVASGSYEQYF.

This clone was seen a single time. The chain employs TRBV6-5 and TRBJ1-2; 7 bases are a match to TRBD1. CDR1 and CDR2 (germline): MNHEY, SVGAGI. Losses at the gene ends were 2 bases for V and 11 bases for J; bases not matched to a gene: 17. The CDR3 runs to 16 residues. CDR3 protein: CASSYTGNRGPMRYTF. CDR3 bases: TGTGCCAGCAGTTACACGGGGAACAGGGGCCCTATGAGATACACCTTC.